A single T cell receptor beta chain is shown here with its context. This entry is derived from a study of identical twins. TCRdb independently ran MiXCR on the 5' RACE reads; one entry per CDR3 protein. The sample has 1.5 million to 2 million distinct CDR3 sequences, about 32% seen once. Source material: cord blood. This sequence originates from a newborn girl in good health.

The CDR3 here is CASSPDWGADYGYTF. Here the CDR3 DNA reads TGCGCCAGCAGCCCCGACTGGGGGGCAGACTATGGCTACACCTTC. This chain links TRBV5-1 with TRBJ1-2; weak D call: TRBD1 (6 bases). Germline values: CDR1 SGHRS, CDR2 YFSETQ. V was pared by 4 bases and J by 3 bases, with 16 bases between. The CDR3 length is 15 residues.